These 13 T cell receptor beta chains came from one sample sequenced in a study of cytotoxic CD8 clonotypes in ibrutinib-treated CLL. Libraries were prepared by immunoSEQ multiplex PCR; TCRdb keeps only in-frame clonotypes and omits some of them. The sample records around 92,000 clones, roughly three quarters being singletons. This specimen consisted of PBMCs, obtained after 24 months of ibrutinib treatment. Receptor source: a human donor with chronic lymphocytic leukemia.

This clone was seen only a few times. The V and J genes are TRBV10-3 and TRBJ1-1; D is unresolved. The CDR3 covers 15 residues. V shed 0 bases and J shed 1 base, with 9 bases lying between them. Germline V lookup: CDR1 ENHRY, CDR2 SYGVKD. CDR3 loop: CAISESTSPNTEAFF. CDR3 nucleotide sequence: TGTGCCATCAGTGAGTCGACGAGTCCGAACACTGAAGCTTTCTTT.

This chain connects TRBV14 to TRBJ2-5; TRBD2 aligns across 8 bases. Germline V CDR1 and CDR2: SGHDN, FVKESK. This CDR3 comprises 17 residues. After removal of 1 base from V and 2 bases from J, the junction contained 9 bases not matched to a gene. The CDR3 bases are TGTGCCAGCAGCCAAGCACGACTAGCGAGCCGACAAGAGACCCAGTACTTC. As protein: CASSQARLASRQETQYF.

The CDR3 bases are TGCAGCGGATGGGACAGCCTGAACACTGAAGCTTTCTTT. Translated, it gives CSGWDSLNTEAFF. This chain links TRBV29-1 with TRBJ1-1, with 7 bases that match TRBD1. This CDR3 has 13 residues. Trimming cost V 7 bases and J 0 bases; bases outside gene matches: 5. Germline-derived CDR1 and CDR2 are SQVTM and ANQGSEA.

The chain has TRBV11-3 and TRBJ2-4, with 9 bases identical to TRBD2. CDR3 size: 14 residues. The V and J ends lost 4 bases and 8 bases, in that order; junction bases with no gene match: 6. Germline-derived CDR1 and CDR2 are SGHNT and YENEEA. CDR3 sequence: CASSSVAGEDIQYF. CDR3 nucleotides: TGTGCCAGCAGCTCAGTAGCGGGGGAAGACATTCAGTACTTC.

This clone showed up just once. The CDR3 region has the DNA TGTGCCAGCAGTCCGGAAGCAAACTATGGCTACACCTTC. This sequence encodes CASSPEANYGYTF. The chain employs TRBV6-4 and TRBJ1-2; D is ambiguous. In germline, CDR1 is MRHNA, CDR2 SNTAGT. V lost 5 bases and J lost 2, with 9 bases in between. This CDR3 region has 13 residues.

This rearrangement joins TRBV27 to TRBJ1-2; TRBD1 matches 11 bases. Looked up from germline, CDR1 is MNHEY and CDR2 is SMNVEV (reference sequence). The CDR3 runs 15 residues. V gave up 4 bases and J gave up 4 bases; unmatched junction bases: 5. CDR3 amino acids: CASSSQDRGLYGYTF. Written as DNA, the CDR3 is TGTGCCAGCAGTTCCCAGGACAGGGGGCTCTATGGCTACACCTTC.

This clone was counted once. The rearrangement links TRBV11-2 to TRBJ2-2; D unresolved. V was shortened by 2 bases and J by 3 bases, with 1 base between the two germline ends. The germline V gene encodes CDR1 SGHAT and CDR2 FQNNGV. The CDR3 sequence is 12 residues long. CDR3 coding DNA: TGTGCCAGCAGCTTATACACCGGGGAGCTGTTTTTT. It translates to CASSLYTGELFF.

The J gene is TRBJ1-1, the V gene TRBV5-1, with D perhaps TRBD1 (6 bases). This CDR3 spans 13 amino acids. V lost 4 bases to trimming and J lost 3 bases, with 10 bases between them. Germline CDR1 reads SGHRS; CDR2 reads YFSETQ. The CDR3 reads CASSREGDTEAFF. In nucleotides, the CDR3 is TGCGCCAGCAGCAGAGAGGGGGACACTGAAGCTTTCTTT. Full variable domain (remainder filled in from reference TRBV5-1 and TRBJ1-1): KAGVTQTPRYLIKTRGQQVTLSCSPISGHRSVSWYQQTPGQGLQFLFEYFSETQRNKGNFPGRFSGRQFSNSRSEMNVSTLELGDSALYLCASSREGDTEAFFGQGTRLTVV.

This clone was detected a few times. The V call is TRBV2, the J call TRBJ1-2, with 7 bases lining up with TRBD1. Per the germline V gene, CDR1 is SNHLY and CDR2 is FYNNEI. Trimming cost V 5 bases and J 5 bases; bases outside gene matches: 8. The CDR3 is 14 amino acids. The DNA for the CDR3 is TGTGCCAGCAGTCCTTCCCAGGGGGGATATGGCTACACCTTC. Encoded protein: CASSPSQGGYGYTF.

The chain couples TRBV4-2 to TRBJ1-4; TRBD1 matches at 8 bases. The CDR3 contains 16 residues. J gave up 7 bases and V 4 bases, and 11 bases lay outside the gene matches. The V gene's germline CDR1 is LGHNA and CDR2 YNFKEQ. The chain's CDR3 is CASSRGRTGRSEKLFF. The CDR3 DNA reads TGTGCCAGCAGCCGAGGGAGGACAGGGAGGAGTGAAAAACTGTTTTTT.

This clone was found once. J is TRBJ2-1 and V is TRBV29-1; D gene uncertain. In germline, CDR1 is SQVTM, CDR2 ANQGSEA. The CDR3 runs to 11 residues. V was pared by 4 bases and J by 7 bases, with 8 bases between. The CDR3, as DNA: TGCAGCGTTGGTCTTGGTAATGAGCAGTTCTTC. This sequence encodes CSVGLGNEQFF.

The CDR3 sequence is CAWTTLRGGYSYNSPLHF. In DNA, the CDR3 is TGTGCCTGGACCACCCTCCGAGGCGGATACTCCTATAATTCACCCCTCCACTTT. This chain uses TRBV30 with TRBJ1-6; unclear D gene. The CDR3 loop spans 18 amino acids. Trimming removed 4 bases from V and 0 bases from J, with 19 bases in between. Germline V lookup: CDR1 GTSNPN, CDR2 SVGIG (reference sequence).

The rearrangement links TRBV19 to TRBJ1-3; maybe TRBD1 (5 bases). The CDR3 extends over 13 amino acids. CDR1 is LNHDA and CDR2 is SQIVND in the germline V gene (reference sequence). The ends were cut back, 9 bases at V and 0 bases at J, with 9 bases in the middle. The chain's CDR3 is CASGQPSGNTIYF. CDR3 nucleotides: TGTGCCAGCGGACAACCCTCTGGAAACACCATATATTTT.